The rows below give T cell receptor beta chains drawn from one sample of a study of T cell responses to AZD1222 COVID-19 vaccine. Profiling relied on immunoSEQ multiplex PCR, and the TCRdb table lists in-frame clones only, not all of them. The profile covers under 110,000 clones, with about 82% appearing a single time and approximately 1.5% taken by the ten largest. This sample comprised peripheral blood, obtained on day 0 of AZD1222 vaccination. The source of these receptors is an adult in good health. CDR3s include the opening cysteine and the closing phenylalanine or tryptophan. Expanded clones get a size class; other rows say once, few or many, or leave the size out.

TRBV27 NA CASSYQHTVYEQYF
TRBV6-1 NA CASSVPDRASGTDTQYF
TRBV7-2 NA CASSLERGQPQHF
TRBV28 NA CASSSGGTYNEQFF
TRBV27 few CASSYRTANTEAFF
TRBV4-2 NA CASSQIGTGRGYTF
TRBV11-2 NA CASREGARAYNEQFF
TRBV27 NA CASSLGGRGRFGGYTF
TRBV12-3/TRBV12-4 NA CASSLGQQTQYF
TRBV19 NA CASSFNTQGVNWNTEAFF
TRBV27 NA CASRLRGLTNEKLFF